This T cell receptor beta chain was observed in a study of somatic mutations in cytotoxic T cells in rheumatoid arthritis. Findings and limits, study-wide: Measured CD8+ T-cell clonality, a value compared between rheumatoid arthritis patients and age-matched healthy controls, did not differ significantly.

Some clones are missing from TCRdb's copy, which holds only in-frame ones; the method was immunoSEQ multiplex PCR. The table has 20,000 or so clones, roughly 82% seen once. On this clone: Its antigen is not known.

V trimming: 5 bases; J trimming: 3 bases; junction bases outside the gene matches: 7. This CDR3 region has 15 residues. Germline lookup yields CDR1 SGDLS and CDR2 YYNGEE. This clonotype was sampled from a woman aged 45-60 years in good health. The sequencing input was CD8+ T cells sorted from blood. The chain employs TRBV9 and TRBJ1-5, with 8 positions matching TRBD1. CDR3 DNA: TGTGCCAGCAGTTTTGGGACAGGCTCCAATCAGCCCCAGCATTTT. Translation: CASSFGTGSNQPQHF.